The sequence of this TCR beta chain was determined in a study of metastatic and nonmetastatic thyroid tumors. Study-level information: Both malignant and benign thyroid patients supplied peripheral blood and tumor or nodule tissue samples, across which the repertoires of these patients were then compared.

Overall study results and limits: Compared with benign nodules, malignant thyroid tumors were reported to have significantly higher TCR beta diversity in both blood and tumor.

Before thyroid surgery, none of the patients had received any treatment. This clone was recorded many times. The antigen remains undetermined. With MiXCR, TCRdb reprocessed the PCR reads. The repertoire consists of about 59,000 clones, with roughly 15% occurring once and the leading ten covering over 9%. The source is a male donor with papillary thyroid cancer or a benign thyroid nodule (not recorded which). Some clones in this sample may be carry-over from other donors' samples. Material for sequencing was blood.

The CDR3 reads CASSYSKYLAEGTDTQYF. The CDR3 coding sequence is TGTGCCAGCAGTTACTCGAAGTACCTAGCGGAGGGGACAGATACGCAGTATTTT. This chain links TRBV6-2 or TRBV6-3 with TRBJ2-3, with 7 bases that match TRBD2. Germline V gene sequence: CDR1 MNHEY, CDR2 SVGEGT. V lost 0 bases to trimming and J lost 3 bases; unmatched junction nucleotides: 12. The CDR3 loop spans 18 amino acids.